This is a list of T cell receptor beta chains from one sample in a study of T cells in Graves' hyperthyroidism and ophthalmopathy. TCRdb re-derived calls from the multiplex PCR reads in MiXCR, one entry per CDR3 protein. Here the sample spans fewer than 350,000 distinct CDR3 sequences, about an eighth being singletons. Input material: blood. These receptors all come from a young woman with Graves' hyperthyroidism that later progressed to Graves' ophthalmopathy. CDR3s include the opening cysteine and the closing phenylalanine or tryptophan. The D gene is left open where the match is weak. Part of the rows lack a size; the others show once, few, many or a class for expanded clones.

d_call,j_call,clone_size,cdr3_length,v_call,cdr3_nt,cdr3_aa
TRBD1,TRBJ2-7,many,14,TRBV27,TGTGCCAGCAGCCCGGGACAGGGGCTCTACGAGCAGTACTTC,CASSPGQGLYEQYF
-,TRBJ2-3,many,14,TRBV5-1,TGCGCCAGCAGCTTGGGTTCCACCACAGATACGCAGTATTTT,CASSLGSTTDTQYF
TRBD2,TRBJ2-1,many,18,TRBV7-2,TGTGCCAGCAGCTTAGCTCTAGCGGGAGGAATGCTCTACAATGAGCAGTTCTTC,CASSLALAGGMLYNEQFF
-,TRBJ2-2,-,16,TRBV20-1,TGCAGTGCTAGTACGGGCCAACTCGCGAACACCGGGGAGCTGTTTTTT,CSASTGQLANTGELFF
-,TRBJ1-2,many,17,TRBV6-5,TGTGCCAGCAGTTACTCGAGGCTGCCCGGGGACGGGTTAGGCTACACCTTC,CASSYSRLPGDGLGYTF
-,TRBJ2-7,few,13,TRBV5-1,TGCGCCAGCGGGCAGGGGAAGGCCTACGAGCAGTACTTC,CASGQGKAYEQYF
TRBD1,TRBJ1-5,many,13,TRBV18,TGTGCCAGCTCATTGACAGGGGGTCAGCCCCAGCATTTT,CASSLTGGQPQHF
-,TRBJ2-1,many,14,TRBV7-2,TGTGCCAGCAGCTTAGTGGGACTCTACAATGAGCAGTTCTTC,CASSLVGLYNEQFF
-,TRBJ2-6,-,15,TRBV7-9,TGTGCCAGCAGCGGCCAGGGTGCTGGGGCCAACGTCCTGACTTTC,CASSGQGAGANVLTF
-,TRBJ2-2,-,15,TRBV7-2,TGCGCCAGCAGCCAAGAGAGCTTCGGTACCGGGGAGCTGTTTTTT,CASSQESFGTGELFF
TRBD1,TRBJ2-7,many,14,TRBV28,TGTGCCAGCAGCCCCGGGACAGGGGTCGAGGAGCAGTACTTC,CASSPGTGVEEQYF
TRBD2,TRBJ2-2,-,17,TRBV6-1,TGTGCCAGCAGTAATTTGAGCGGGAGTCAGGACACCGGGGAGCTGTTTTTT,CASSNLSGSQDTGELFF
-,TRBJ1-2,many,14,TRBV28,TGTGCCAGCAGTTTTCGAGGGGAGGGCTATGGCTACACCTTC,CASSFRGEGYGYTF
TRBD2,TRBJ2-7,many,17,TRBV6-1,TGTGCCAGCAGTAAGGGACTAGCGGGAGGAGGGGGATACGAGCAGTACTTC,CASSKGLAGGGGYEQYF
-,TRBJ2-7,many,16,TRBV3-1,TGTGCCAGCAGCCCGAGGGGTAGAGCCCCCTCCTACGAGCAGTACTTC,CASSPRGRAPSYEQYF
-,TRBJ1-2,many,14,TRBV2,TGTGCCAGCAGTGAAGATCTCAGTAACTATGGCTACACCTTC,CASSEDLSNYGYTF
TRBD2,TRBJ2-6,-,19,TRBV4-2,TGTGCCAGCAGCCCGCCGGGACTAGCGGGAGTTTCTGGGGCCAACGTCCTGACTTTC,CASSPPGLAGVSGANVLTF
-,TRBJ2-3,many,13,TRBV3-1,TGTGCCAGCAGCCCAATCCCCCCGGGTACGCAGTATTTT,CASSPIPPGTQYF
-,TRBJ2-1,many,14,TRBV6-2/TRBV6-3,TGTGCCAGCAGCCTGACCCGGACGAGCTATGAGCAGTTCTTC,CASSLTRTSYEQFF
-,TRBJ2-2,few,15,TRBV12-3/TRBV12-4,TGTGCCAGCAGGATAGCGGAGGGGTGGGCCGGGGAGCTGTTTTTT,CASRIAEGWAGELFF